What follows are 18 T cell receptor beta chains derived from one specimen sequenced in a study of shared clonotypes between healthy human individuals (dated by TCRdb to 2020 to 2022). CD8 naive samples consisted of CD45RO-negative cells that were positively selected for CCR7, yielding a CD45RA+CCR7+ population without TemRA cells. Library method: the immunoSEQ multiplex PCR assay. Entries here come from immuneACCESS through TCRdb and include only in-frame sequences with V and J called. Some clones fail to appear in such tables; in the studies checked, an unresolved V gene covers under half of the shortfall, and the cause of the remainder is unknown. Across this sample there are 1.5 million to 2.5 million clones, with roughly 94% seen only once. In total, the top ten clones hold less than 1.5% of the sample. The sample consisted of naive CD8+ T cells sorted from blood. Interpreted using the paper, the cell subset or site label stands for: CD45RA+CCR7+. The receptors were sampled from a man between 18 and 29 years old in good health.

V gene TRBV9 combines with J gene TRBJ2-1; 9 positions agree with TRBD1. Trimming cost V 2 bases and J 9 bases; bases outside gene matches: 9. Germline V lookup: CDR1 SGDLS, CDR2 YYNGEE. The CDR3 totals 15 residues. CDR3 region: CASSVSGTGRGEQFF. The CDR3 DNA follows: TGTGCCAGCAGCGTCTCCGGGACAGGGCGAGGTGAGCAGTTCTTC.

The V call is TRBV7-2, the J call TRBJ2-3; 10 nucleotides align to TRBD2. The V gene end was trimmed by 2 bases and the J gene end by 3 bases; junction bases not matched to a gene: 2. The CDR3 is made up of 15 amino acids. CDR1 and CDR2 from the germline V gene are SGHTA and FQGNSA. The CDR3 spells CASSLISGGTDTQYF. As DNA, the CDR3 is TGTGCCAGCAGCTTAATTAGCGGGGGGACAGATACGCAGTATTTT. Using reference TRBV7-2 and TRBJ2-3 for the parts outside the CDR3, the full variable domain is GAGVSQSPSNKVTEKGKDVELRCDPISGHTALYWYRQSLGQGLEFLIYFQGNSAPDKSGLPSDRFSAERTGGSVSTLTIQRTQQEDSAVYLCASSLISGGTDTQYFGPGTRLTVL.

The J gene is TRBJ2-7, the V gene TRBV5-3; maybe TRBD1 (5 bases). TRBV5-3 is annotated as an ORF whose role is uncertain. The CDR3 length is 19 residues. The V gene lost 6 bases and the J gene lost 4 bases, with 32 bases spanning the gap. The CDR3 nucleotides are TGTGCCAGAATCCCCTTAGACAGTACACATCCCCGAACGATATACGAGCAGTACTTC. This sequence encodes CARIPLDSTHPRTIYEQYF.

This clone occurred once. This chain joins TRBV6-5 and TRBJ2-5; TRBD1 agrees at 8 bases. Germline V gene lookup returns CDR1 MNHEY and CDR2 SVGAGI. V lost 4 bases to trimming and J lost 5 bases; unmatched junction nucleotides: 9. This CDR3 region has 15 residues. CDR3 coding DNA: TGTGCCAGCAGTTGGTGGCAGGGGGCGAGTGAGACCCAGTACTTC. Protein sequence: CASSWWQGASETQYF.

The V call is TRBV13, the J call TRBJ2-2; 8 bases map to TRBD2. Looked up from germline, CDR1 is PRHDT and CDR2 is FYEKMQ (reference sequence). The trim removed 5 bases at V and 2 bases at J, leaving 4 bases unmatched. This CDR3 has 15 residues. The DNA of the CDR3 is TGTGCCAGCAGCCAACGGGGGGGCAACACCGGGGAGCTGTTTTTT. Its protein is CASSQRGGNTGELFF.

This sequence joins TRBV10-3 and TRBJ2-3; no firm D call. Between the trimmed V and J ends, which lost 1 base and 2 bases, there was a span of 19 bases. Germline V lookup: CDR1 ENHRY, CDR2 SYGVKD. The CDR3 length is 18 residues. In nucleotides, the CDR3 is TGTGCCATCAGTGAGTTGTTTGGTGGGAAAGGCTCCACAGATACGCAGTATTTT. Residues: CAISELFGGKGSTDTQYF.

To note about this clone: The missing conserved phenylalanine or tryptophan at the end of this CDR3 makes a read error likely. The DNA is omitted, as the CDR3 cannot be located on it reliably, and the CDR3 follows TCRdb's listing. The chain has TRBV6-1 and TRBJ2-7; TRBD1 is taken as the D call from the table, unchecked against the DNA. The CDR3 adds up to 12 amino acids, both ends counted. Germline assignment: CDR1 MNHNS and CDR2 SASEGT. This CDR3 is CASSDGGQGPIT.

The chain uses TRBV5-4 and TRBJ2-3; D call uncertain. V lost 0 bases, J lost 0 bases, and 11 bases lay in between. The germline CDR1 and CDR2 sequences are SGHNT and YYREEE (reference sequence). There are 16 residues in the CDR3. The CDR3 region has the DNA TGTGCCAGCAGCTTGGGTAGTTTTACTAGCACAGATACGCAGTATTTT. This translates into CASSLGSFTSTDTQYF. Variable domain in full (rest from reference TRBV5-4 and TRBJ2-3): ETGVTQSPTHLIKTRGQQVTLRCSSQSGHNTVSWYQQALGQGPQFIFQYYREEENGRGNFPPRFSGLQFPNYSSELNVNALELDDSALYLCASSLGSFTSTDTQYFGPGTRLTVL.

This clone was seen only once. The V gene is TRBV7-2, the J gene TRBJ1-1, with D possibly being TRBD1 (5 bases). Trimming pared 1 base from V and 11 bases from J, leaving 17 bases between. The length of the CDR3 is 14 residues. CDR1 is SGHTA, CDR2 FQGNSA, per germline. The CDR3 region is CASSLVWVGRDAFF. In DNA form, the CDR3 reads TGTGCCAGCAGCTTAGTGTGGGTCGGCAGGGACGCTTTCTTT.

This clone was counted a single time. The chain uses TRBV5-1 and TRBJ2-3; TRBD1 might be the D (5 bases). There are 15 residues in the CDR3. Per germline, CDR1 SGHRS and CDR2 YFSETQ. The V end was cut by 5 bases, the J end by 0 bases, with 13 bases between. CDR3 in amino acids: CASRLRTPSTDTQYF. The DNA for the CDR3 is TGCGCCAGCAGACTCCGGACACCTAGCACAGATACGCAGTATTTT.

The J gene is TRBJ2-7, the V gene TRBV28; possibly TRBD1 for D (5 bases). Trimming left V 2 bases short and J 3 bases short, with 8 bases between. The CDR3 has 13 amino acids. Germline-derived CDR1 and CDR2 are MDHEN and SYDVKM. CDR3 coding DNA: TGTGCCAGCAGTTTAGGGGCTAGCTACGAGCAGTACTTC. It translates to CASSLGASYEQYF.

This clone was picked up one time. The V call is TRBV4-1, the J call TRBJ2-5; D may be TRBD2 (5 bases). V lost 5 bases and J 1 base, leaving 8 bases between the germline ends. Germline V gives CDR1 MGHRA, CDR2 YSYEKL. This CDR3 has 13 residues. CDR3 protein: CASSSGIQETQYF. For the CDR3, the DNA is TGCGCCAGCAGCTCCGGGATCCAAGAGACCCAGTACTTC.

On this clone: The same CDR3 can be traced to other DNA sequences in this sample. The CDR3 DNA sequence: TGTGCCAGTAGCCTAGCTAGTTCGTCCTACGAGCAGTACTTC. Translation gives CASSLASSSYEQYF. V usage is TRBV19 and J usage is TRBJ2-7; D may be TRBD2 (5 bases). Trimming took off 6 bases at V and 1 base at J, with 13 bases between the two ends. Germline lookup yields CDR1 LNHDA and CDR2 SQIVND (reference sequence). The CDR3 runs to 14 residues.

This chain connects TRBV6-1 to TRBJ2-5; TRBD2 agrees at 10 bases. CDR1 and CDR2 from the germline V gene are MNHNS and SASEGT. CDR3 size: 17 residues. The junction had 11 bases not matched to a gene; V was cut back by 4 bases and J by 3 bases. The CDR3 DNA follows: TGTGCCAGCAGTGCGGGACTAGCGTACGCTGTAGAAGAGACCCAGTACTTC. It codes for CASSAGLAYAVEETQYF.

This chain connects TRBV27 to TRBJ1-5; D not resolved. V was trimmed by 2 bases and J by 4 bases, leaving 9 bases between them. This CDR3 spans 14 amino acids. Germline CDR1 reads MNHEY; CDR2 reads SMNVEV (reference sequence). This CDR3 reads CASSLVNGNQPQHF. CDR3 nucleotides: TGTGCCAGCAGTTTAGTTAACGGGAATCAGCCCCAGCATTTT.

The chain combines TRBV7-9 with TRBJ2-3; D gene uncertain. CDR1 is SEHNR and CDR2 is FQNEAQ in the germline V gene (reference sequence). The V gene lost 7 bases and the J gene lost 1 base, with 9 bases spanning the gap. The CDR3 has 13 residues. This CDR3 is CASIQSGTDTQYF. The CDR3 region has the DNA TGTGCCAGCATCCAAAGTGGCACAGATACGCAGTATTTT. Drawing the rest from reference TRBV7-9 and TRBJ2-3, the complete variable domain is DTGVSQNPRHKITKRGQNVTFRCDPISEHNRLYWYRQTLGQGPEFLTYFQNEAQLEKSRLLSDRFSAERPKGSFSTLEIQRTEQGDSAMYLCASIQSGTDTQYFGPGTRLTVL.

The chain carries TRBV10-2 and TRBJ2-2, with 12 bases lining up with TRBD2. Germline V gives CDR1 WSHSY, CDR2 SAAADI. Unmatched junction bases numbered 18, after V lost 8 bases and J lost 8 bases. The CDR3 extends over 18 amino acids. CDR3 nucleotides: TGCGCCAGCCTAGGACTAGCGGGACGAATCCAGGAGACAGGGGAGCTGTTTTTT. Its protein is CASLGLAGRIQETGELFF.

V gene TRBV5-1 combines with J gene TRBJ2-4, with D maybe TRBD1 (5 bases). From germline, CDR1 is SGHRS and CDR2 YFSETQ. V was cut by 9 bases and J by 0 bases, with 22 bases left in between. The CDR3 covers 17 residues. The CDR3 bases are TGCGCCACCACATGGGCAGGGCTCAATCTAGCCAAAAACATTCAGTACTTC. Protein sequence: CATTWAGLNLAKNIQYF.